Presented here are 18 T cell receptor beta chains from one specimen sequenced in a study of blood T cell repertoires in COVID-19. Assay: immunoSEQ multiplex PCR; the TCRdb copy retains only in-frame clones and omits some. Found here are roughly 380,000 clones, about nine tenths of them singletons; the top ten hold about 0.94%. Sequencing input: PBMCs or T cells enriched from blood (not recorded which). Source of these receptors: a woman aged 30 to 39 who had been exposed to COVID-19.

V gene TRBV18 combines with J gene TRBJ2-1; 9 bases line up with TRBD1. CDR3 length: 18 amino acids. With 3 bases clipped from V and 6 bases from J, the junction kept 15 bases outside the gene matches. CDR1 and CDR2 from the germline V gene are KGHSH and LQKENI. The CDR3 reads CASSPHSGPGQGSNEQFF. CDR3 nucleotide sequence: TGTGCCAGCTCACCTCATTCGGGTCCGGGACAGGGCTCCAATGAGCAGTTCTTC.

The V and J genes are TRBV7-3 and TRBJ2-7, with D perhaps TRBD1 (6 bases). V dropped 0 bases and J dropped 5 bases, with 14 bases sitting between them. CDR3 length equals 15 residues. The germline V gene has CDR1 SGHTA and CDR2 FQGTGA. DNA for the CDR3: TGTGCCAGCAGCTTAACTCCAGGGGTGATAAACGAGCAGTACTTC. Translating gives CASSLTPGVINEQYF.

The chain carries TRBV6-5 and TRBJ2-7; D is possibly TRBD2 (5 bases). This CDR3 has 12 amino acids. Between the trimmed V and J ends, which lost 0 bases and 7 bases, there was a span of 7 bases. The germline V gene has CDR1 MNHEY and CDR2 SVGAGI. CDR3 loop: CASSYSGVEQYF. The CDR3 bases are TGTGCCAGCAGTTACTCGGGAGTGGAGCAGTACTTC.

V gene TRBV28 combines with J gene TRBJ2-7, with D possibly TRBD1 on 5 matching bases. Germline V gives CDR1 MDHEN, CDR2 SYDVKM. This CDR3 comprises 14 residues. V gave up 2 bases and J gave up 5 bases, with 13 bases separating them. CDR3 residues: CASSLPRVGHEQYF. Written as DNA, the CDR3 is TGTGCCAGCAGTTTACCCAGGGTCGGCCACGAGCAGTACTTC.

The chain uses TRBV4-1 and TRBJ2-1, with D unresolved. The CDR3 extends over 15 amino acids. V lost 1 base to trimming and J lost 2 bases, with 9 bases between them. The V gene's germline CDR1 is MGHRA and CDR2 YSYEKL. CDR3 bases: TGCGCCAGCAGCCAAGGGCCCCTAGCCTACAATGAGCAGTTCTTC. It encodes CASSQGPLAYNEQFF.

This clone appeared a few times. This rearrangement joins TRBV5-1 to TRBJ2-1; possible D gene TRBD2, 6 bases. The V gene's germline CDR1 is SGHRS and CDR2 YFSETQ. The CDR3 loop spans 14 amino acids. The V gene lost 3 bases and the J gene lost 3 bases, with 10 bases spanning the gap. CDR3 nucleotides: TGCGCCAGCAGCTCAGGGACTCTCTACAATGAGCAGTTCTTC. Translated: CASSSGTLYNEQFF.

This chain links TRBV2 with TRBJ2-7; TRBD2 is a possible D gene (7 bases). Germline V gene sequence: CDR1 SNHLY, CDR2 FYNNEI. The CDR3 runs 12 residues. Trimming cost V 6 bases and J 4 bases, with 10 bases left between them. DNA of the CDR3: TGTGCCAGCAGAGGGGGGGGATACGAGCAGTACTTC. It encodes CASRGGGYEQYF.

The genes are TRBV5-1 and TRBJ2-1; D is undetermined. V was trimmed by 4 bases and J by 5 bases, leaving 7 bases between them. The CDR3 extends over 12 amino acids. CDR1 SGHRS and CDR2 YFSETQ come from the germline V gene. The CDR3 bases are TGCGCCAGCAGCCCGGTTGACAATGAGCAGTTCTTC. Translated, it gives CASSPVDNEQFF.

The chain combines TRBV3-1 (or the pseudogene TRBV3-2) with TRBJ1-2; 7 bases agree with TRBD1. V trimming: 4 bases; J trimming: 3 bases; junction bases outside the gene matches: 5. The CDR3 is 14 residues long. Germline V gene sequence: CDR1 LGHDT, CDR2 YNNKEL (reference sequence). The CDR3 bases are TGTGCCAGCAGCCGTGTAGGGACAGACTATGGCTACACCTTC. Residues: CASSRVGTDYGYTF.

The genes are TRBV12-3 or TRBV12-4 and TRBJ2-5, with D unresolved. Trimming removed 4 bases at V and 4 bases at J, with 7 bases between. The CDR3 spans 12 residues. The CDR3 DNA reads as TGTGCCAGCAGTTCCTCCTTAGAGACCCAGTACTTC. This encodes CASSSSLETQYF.

CDR3 sequence: CASSLVGTSVSYEQYF. The CDR3 DNA reads as TGTGCCAGCAGCTTAGTCGGGACTAGCGTCTCCTACGAGCAGTACTTC. The chain employs TRBV7-8 and TRBJ2-7, with 10 positions matching TRBD2. V was pared by 1 base and J by 0 bases, with 3 bases of the junction left unmatched. Germline V lookup: CDR1 SGHVS, CDR2 FQNEAQ. The CDR3 is 16 amino acids.

There are a few counts of this clone. The chain links TRBV7-9 to TRBJ2-7; 8 nucleotides match TRBD2. After removal of 8 bases from V and 5 bases from J, the junction contained 8 bases not matched to a gene. Germline V CDR1 and CDR2: SEHNR, FQNEAQ (reference sequence). The CDR3 runs to 13 residues. CDR3 coding DNA: TGTGCCAGCGAGCGGGAGACTTTCAACGAGCAGTACTTC. The encoded protein is CASERETFNEQYF.

This rearrangement joins TRBV11-1 to TRBJ2-7; possibly TRBD2 for D (5 bases). V lost 5 bases and J lost 3, with 11 bases in between. Germline lookup yields CDR1 SGHAT and CDR2 FQDESV (reference sequence). The CDR3 sequence is 13 residues long. The CDR3 loop is CASSVDWSYEQYF. In DNA form, the CDR3 reads TGTGCCAGCAGCGTGGACTGGAGCTACGAGCAGTACTTC.

This clone was counted once. The chain recombines TRBV19 with TRBJ1-5; 11 bases match TRBD1. The J segment lost 5 bases and the V segment lost 8 bases, leaving 5 bases of the junction unmatched. Per germline, CDR1 LNHDA and CDR2 SQIVND (reference sequence). The CDR3 length is 14 residues. The DNA for the CDR3 is TGTGCCAGTTTACCGGGACAGGGGGATCAGCCCCAGCATTTT. This sequence encodes CASLPGQGDQPQHF.

The V gene is TRBV3-1 (or the pseudogene TRBV3-2), the J gene TRBJ2-7, with 11 bases lining up with TRBD1. The V gene end was trimmed by 2 bases and the J gene end by 7 bases; junction bases not matched to a gene: 4. Germline lookup yields CDR1 LGHDT and CDR2 YNNKEL (reference sequence). This CDR3 comprises 14 residues. CDR3 nucleotide sequence: TGTGCCAGCAGCCAATGGGGGACAGGGGGAGAGCAGTACTTC. Amino acids: CASSQWGTGGEQYF.

The chain recombines TRBV15 with TRBJ2-7; D gene ambiguous. Germline lookup yields CDR1 LNHNV and CDR2 YYDKDF (reference sequence). The CDR3 sequence is 12 residues long. Trimming shortened V by 3 bases and J by 0 bases, and 3 bases separated the two germline ends. The CDR3 region is CATSSNSYEQYF. CDR3 coding DNA: TGTGCCACCAGCAGTAACTCCTACGAGCAGTACTTC.

The rearrangement joins TRBV28 to TRBJ2-7, with D perhaps TRBD1 (6 bases). This CDR3 spans 16 amino acids. Germline CDR1 MDHEN, CDR2 SYDVKM. Trimming removed 7 bases from V and 2 bases from J, with 21 bases in between. The CDR3 reads CASISLSTGSPYEQYF. CDR3 nucleotides: TGTGCCAGCATCTCTTTGTCGACAGGCTCGCCCTACGAGCAGTACTTC.

The chain uses TRBV15 and TRBJ2-7, with TRBD2 identical over 12 bases. Trimming at V came to 2 bases and at J to 5 bases, leaving 4 bases not matched to a gene. This CDR3 contains 15 residues. Germline lookup yields CDR1 LNHNV and CDR2 YYDKDF (reference sequence). CDR3 protein: CATSRPSGRVDEQYF. For the CDR3, the DNA is TGTGCCACCAGCAGACCTAGCGGGAGGGTCGACGAGCAGTACTTC.